The 28 T cell receptor beta chains listed next were all sequenced from one sample in a study of blood T cell repertoires in COVID-19. The assay was immunoSEQ multiplex PCR, and TCRdb's table has in-frame clones only and misses some. The sample includes some 230,000 clones, 70% to 90% of them seen just once. Sequences were obtained from peripheral blood. The origin of the receptors is a man between 40 and 49 years old with acute or convalescent COVID-19.

V usage is TRBV20-1 and J usage is TRBJ2-7, with D possibly matching TRBD2 (6 bases). This CDR3 has 11 residues. Per the germline V gene, CDR1 is DFQATT and CDR2 is SNEGSKA (reference sequence). Between the trimmed V and J ends, which lost 6 bases and 2 bases, there was a span of 8 bases. This CDR3 is CSAGGTYEQYF. CDR3 nucleotides: TGCAGTGCGGGGGGTACCTACGAGCAGTACTTC.

This chain uses TRBV3-1 (or the pseudogene TRBV3-2) with TRBJ2-1, with 11 bases lining up with TRBD2. Trimming took 4 bases from V and 2 from J; bases not matched to a gene: 7. The CDR3 has 17 amino acids. Germline V lookup: CDR1 LGHDT, CDR2 YNNKEL (reference sequence). CDR3 sequence reads: CASSPASGGRTYNEQFF. The DNA for the CDR3 is TGTGCCAGCAGCCCCGCTAGCGGGGGGCGGACCTACAATGAGCAGTTCTTC.

The V gene is TRBV9, the J gene TRBJ2-7, with D perhaps matching TRBD2 (6 bases). Germline values: CDR1 SGDLS, CDR2 YYNGEE. The CDR3 is made up of 13 amino acids. Trimming shortened V by 3 bases and J by 5 bases, and 12 bases separated the two germline ends. The CDR3, as DNA: TGTGCCAGCAGCGGGGGGGTTTTCGACGAGCAGTACTTC. Protein product: CASSGGVFDEQYF. Full variable domain (outside the CDR3, taken from reference TRBV9 and TRBJ2-7): DSGVTQTPKHLITATGQRVTLRCSPRSGDLSVYWYQQSLDQGLQFLIQYYNGEERAKGNILERFSAQQFPDLHSELNLSSLELGDSALYFCASSGGVFDEQYFGPGTRLTVT.

This chain joins TRBV7-9 and TRBJ2-2; the D gene is possibly TRBD2 (7 bases). This CDR3 region has 16 residues. Trimming left V 1 base short and J 0 bases short, with 9 bases between. Per the germline V gene, CDR1 is SEHNR and CDR2 is FQNEAQ (reference sequence). The DNA of the CDR3 is TGTGCCAGCAGCTTAGTGGGGGGGCCGAACACCGGGGAGCTGTTTTTT. Its translation: CASSLVGGPNTGELFF. The full variable domain, in which reference TRBV7-9 and TRBJ2-2 provide the parts outside the CDR3, is DTGVSQNPRHKITKRGQNVTFRCDPISEHNRLYWYRQTLGQGPEFLTYFQNEAQLEKSRLLSDRFSAERPKGSFSTLEIQRTEQGDSAMYLCASSLVGGPNTGELFFGEGSRLTVL.

J is TRBJ1-2 and V is TRBV19, with 8 nucleotides matching TRBD1. Germline V gene lookup returns CDR1 LNHDA and CDR2 SQIVND (reference sequence). Trimming removed 7 bases from V and 2 bases from J; junction bases left unmatched: 6. The CDR3 covers 14 residues. CDR3 loop: CASKATGANYGYTF. Written as DNA, the CDR3 is TGTGCCAGTAAGGCGACAGGGGCCAACTATGGCTACACCTTC.

The chain has TRBV11-2 and TRBJ2-5; no firm D call. CDR1 SGHAT and CDR2 FQNNGV come from the germline V gene. This CDR3 region has 12 residues. Trimming took 1 base from V and 5 from J, leaving 5 bases between them. CDR3 region: CASSLVMETQYF. CDR3 DNA: TGTGCCAGCAGCTTAGTAATGGAGACCCAGTACTTC.

The rearrangement joins TRBV6-5 to TRBJ1-1, with 7 bases lining up with TRBD1. Germline values: CDR1 MNHEY, CDR2 SVGAGI. The J segment lost 6 bases and the V segment lost 2 bases, leaving 3 bases of the junction unmatched. This CDR3 is 13 amino acids long. The DNA for the CDR3 is TGTGCCAGCAGTTACCGGGACAGCCCTGAAGCTTTCTTT. Protein product: CASSYRDSPEAFF.

The rearrangement uses TRBV6-5 and TRBJ1-1; a possible D gene is TRBD1 (5 bases). The germline CDR1 and CDR2 sequences are MNHEY and SVGAGI. V was shortened by 5 bases and J by 11 bases, with 12 bases between the two germline ends. CDR3 size: 11 residues. The CDR3 loop reads CASSTPGGAFF. CDR3 coding DNA: TGTGCCAGCAGTACTCCCGGGGGGGCTTTCTTT.

The rearrangement links TRBV9 to TRBJ2-7, with D perhaps matching TRBD1 (6 bases). The CDR3 totals 15 residues. Germline CDR1 reads SGDLS; CDR2 reads YYNGEE. Trimming cost V 3 bases and J 5 bases, with 18 bases left between them. This CDR3 is CASSALTGPLNEQYF. The CDR3 DNA reads TGTGCCAGCAGCGCGTTAACAGGGCCACTCAACGAGCAGTACTTC.

This chain uses TRBV16 with TRBJ1-5, with 8 bases aligning to TRBD1. After removal of 2 bases from V and 7 bases from J, the junction contained 4 bases not matched to a gene. The CDR3 sequence is 14 residues long. The V gene's germline CDR1 is KGHSY and CDR2 FQNENV. CDR3 in DNA: TGTGCCAGCAGCCAAACAGGGGGGGACCAGCCCCAGCATTTT. Protein product: CASSQTGGDQPQHF.

The chain links TRBV7-8 to TRBJ1-3, with 7 nucleotides matching TRBD1. This CDR3 has 14 amino acids. Germline-derived CDR1 and CDR2 are SGHVS and FQNEAQ. V shed 1 base, J shed 5 bases, and the junction held 2 bases outside the gene matches. For the CDR3, the DNA is TGTGCCAGCAGCTTAGAGGGGGCGCGAAACACCATATATTTT. It specifies CASSLEGARNTIYF.

The table lists this clone with a few counts. The chain combines TRBV19 with TRBJ1-1; a possible D gene is TRBD1 (6 bases). V dropped 6 bases and J dropped 0 bases, with 11 bases sitting between them. Per germline, CDR1 LNHDA and CDR2 SQIVND (reference sequence). CDR3 size: 14 residues. The CDR3 sequence: CASRLQGVNTEAFF. The CDR3 coding sequence is TGTGCCAGTAGACTACAGGGCGTGAACACTGAAGCTTTCTTT.

This sequence joins TRBV3-1 (or the pseudogene TRBV3-2) and TRBJ1-4; TRBD1 matches 8 bases. CDR3 length: 16 amino acids. Per the germline V gene, CDR1 is LGHDT and CDR2 is YNNKEL (reference sequence). After removal of 4 bases from V and 7 bases from J, the junction contained 11 bases not matched to a gene. CDR3 DNA sequence: TGTGCCAGCAGCCCCCTCTCTGGGACAGGTGGTGAAAAACTGTTTTTT. It codes for CASSPLSGTGGEKLFF.

The J gene is TRBJ1-4, the V gene TRBV19; a possible D gene is TRBD1 (5 bases). Germline V CDR1 and CDR2: LNHDA, SQIVND (reference sequence). Between the trimmed V and J ends, which lost 3 bases and 8 bases, there was a span of 13 bases. The length of the CDR3 is 14 residues. The CDR3 DNA reads as TGTGCCAGTAGTATGAGCAGGGAAGGAGAAAAACTGTTTTTT. Its translation is CASSMSREGEKLFF.

The chain combines TRBV11-2 with TRBJ2-5; possibly TRBD2 for D (5 bases). The CDR3 has 13 residues. V was cut by 3 bases and J by 5 bases, with 10 bases left in between. CDR1 SGHAT and CDR2 FQNNGV come from the germline V gene. The CDR3 region has the DNA TGTGCCAGCAGCTTTTTACTAGGGGAGACCCAGTACTTC. Its protein is CASSFLLGETQYF.

The chain joins TRBV18 to TRBJ1-1, with D hard to call. This CDR3 comprises 13 residues. With 8 bases removed from V and 1 base from J, the gap between germline ends came to 11 bases. The germline V gene encodes CDR1 KGHSH and CDR2 LQKENI. The CDR3 here is CASHGQANTEAFF. For the CDR3, the DNA is TGTGCCAGCCATGGCCAGGCGAACACTGAAGCTTTCTTT.

The rearrangement uses TRBV18 and TRBJ2-3; 7 bases are shared with TRBD1. Germline V gene data show CDR1 as KGHSH and CDR2 as LQKENI. Trimming removed 3 bases from V and 3 bases from J; junction bases left unmatched: 9. This CDR3 comprises 16 residues. CDR3 DNA sequence: TGTGCCAGCTCACCTCGACAGGGTGGTAGTACAGATACGCAGTATTTT. It translates to CASSPRQGGSTDTQYF.

The CDR3 sequence: CASSPGTGTNTEAFF. CDR3 DNA: TGTGCCAGCAGCCCAGGGACAGGGACGAACACTGAAGCTTTCTTT. V gene TRBV9 combines with J gene TRBJ1-1, with 9 positions matching TRBD1. The CDR3 is made up of 15 amino acids. V lost 4 bases and J lost 1; bases outside the gene matches: 5. Per the germline V gene, CDR1 is SGDLS and CDR2 is YYNGEE.

As to this clone: The sample contains more than one DNA sequence encoding this CDR3. The chain employs TRBV12-3 or TRBV12-4 and TRBJ2-5; D is possibly TRBD1 (6 bases). CDR3 length: 13 amino acids. Deletions cut 3 bases from V and 3 bases from J, with 8 bases between. For the CDR3, the DNA is TGTGCCAGCAGTTTCAGGGGAGAAGAGACCCAGTACTTC. Protein sequence: CASSFRGEETQYF.

The rearrangement uses TRBV6-5 and TRBJ1-3; the match to TRBD1 covers 8 bases. Trimming removed 3 bases from V and 4 bases from J; junction bases left unmatched: 2. Looked up from germline, CDR1 is MNHEY and CDR2 is SVGAGI. The CDR3 runs 14 residues. The CDR3 spells CASSYGTGGNTIYF. In DNA, the CDR3 is TGTGCCAGCAGTTATGGGACAGGCGGAAACACCATATATTTT.

The rearrangement links TRBV12-5 to TRBJ1-4; D is ambiguous. The CDR3 contains 16 residues. Trimming took off 4 bases at V and 8 bases at J, with 20 bases between the two ends. Germline V gene sequence: CDR1 LGHNT, CDR2 FRNRAP. In nucleotides, the CDR3 is TGTGCTAGTGGTTCCACCATTCAAAAAGCGGGCGAAAAACTGTTTTTT. It is translated as CASGSTIQKAGEKLFF.

The chain employs TRBV11-2 and TRBJ2-7; the match to TRBD2 covers 7 bases. V was pared by 5 bases and J by 2 bases, with 6 bases of the junction left unmatched. The CDR3 runs to 14 residues. The germline V gene has CDR1 SGHAT and CDR2 FQNNGV. CDR3 residues: CASSRAGTTYEQYF. The DNA of the CDR3 is TGTGCCAGCAGCCGAGCGGGGACTACCTACGAGCAGTACTTC.

V gene TRBV6-5 combines with J gene TRBJ1-6; TRBD1 agrees at 7 bases. Germline trimming cut 6 bases from V and 9 bases from J; bases unmatched to any gene: 5. CDR1 is MNHEY, CDR2 SVGAGI, per germline. The CDR3 has 13 residues. The CDR3 region has the DNA TGTGCCAGCAGACAGGGGTTTAGTTCACCCCTCCACTTT. Residues: CASRQGFSSPLHF.

The chain employs TRBV7-9 and TRBJ2-3; D unclear. The CDR3 runs 16 residues. CDR1 SEHNR and CDR2 FQNEAQ come from the germline V gene (reference sequence). The germline V and J ends were trimmed by 2 bases and 0 bases, with 12 bases remaining between them. The CDR3 sequence: CASSLFGGSSTDTQYF. The CDR3 nucleotides are TGTGCCAGCAGCTTATTCGGCGGCTCTAGCACAGATACGCAGTATTTT.

The chain combines TRBV3-1 (or the pseudogene TRBV3-2) with TRBJ1-6; the D is unclear. This CDR3 is built from 14 residues. Germline V lookup: CDR1 LGHDT, CDR2 YNNKEL (reference sequence). V was clipped by 1 base and J by 7 bases, with 8 bases between them. The CDR3 sequence is CASSQVYANSPLHF. For the CDR3, the DNA is TGTGCCAGCAGCCAAGTTTACGCGAATTCACCCCTCCACTTT.

Concerning this clone itself: The same CDR3 is also encoded by other DNA sequences in this sample. The chain combines TRBV3-1 (or the pseudogene TRBV3-2) with TRBJ1-6, with TRBD1 matching over 8 bases. The ends lost 4 bases at V and 7 bases at J; junction bases unmatched: 3. Germline V lookup: CDR1 LGHDT, CDR2 YNNKEL (reference sequence). The CDR3 totals 14 residues. CDR3: CASSLQGGNSPLHF. CDR3 coding DNA: TGTGCCAGCAGCCTACAGGGGGGGAATTCACCCCTCCACTTT.

The rearrangement links TRBV3-1 (or the pseudogene TRBV3-2) to TRBJ2-3; 10 bases are shared with TRBD2. V gave up 6 bases and J gave up 4 bases; unmatched junction bases: 4. Germline lookup yields CDR1 LGHDT and CDR2 YNNKEL (reference sequence). CDR3 size: 14 residues. The CDR3 DNA follows: TGTGCCAGCAGGCGAACTAGCGGGGCAGATACGCAGTATTTT. Protein product: CASRRTSGADTQYF.

V and J are TRBV7-2 and TRBJ2-7, with TRBD2 matching 13 bases. The junction had 4 bases not matched to a gene; V was cut back by 1 base and J by 4 bases. From germline, CDR1 is SGHTA and CDR2 FQGNSA. The CDR3 covers 16 residues. The CDR3 loop reads CASSLGLAGGPYEQYF. CDR3 DNA: TGTGCCAGCAGCTTAGGACTAGCGGGGGGCCCATACGAGCAGTACTTC.